Below, 30 T cell receptor beta chains from the same sample are listed, as sequenced in a study of blood T cell repertoires in COVID-19. Libraries were prepared by immunoSEQ multiplex PCR; TCRdb keeps only in-frame clonotypes and omits some of them. The sample contains 250,000 to 350,000 clones, roughly 90% of which appear only once. Sample: peripheral blood. All receptors derive from a woman in her thirties with COVID-19, enrolled during active disease.

The V gene is TRBV15, the J gene TRBJ1-5; D is possibly TRBD1 (5 bases). The CDR3 has 13 residues. CDR1 is LNHNV, CDR2 YYDKDF, per germline (reference sequence). The V end was cut by 0 bases, the J end by 6 bases, with 6 bases between. Written as DNA, the CDR3 is TGTGCCACCAGCAGAGAGGGGCCTCAGCCCCAGCATTTT. Protein sequence: CATSREGPQPQHF.

V is TRBV19 and J is TRBJ1-4, with 8 bases lining up with TRBD1. Trimming removed 5 bases from V and 7 bases from J; junction bases left unmatched: 6. The length of the CDR3 is 14 residues. Germline loops: CDR1 LNHDA, CDR2 SQIVND (reference sequence). DNA for the CDR3: TGTGCCAGTAGTGTGACAGGGGTAGGTGAAAAACTGTTTTTT. Residues: CASSVTGVGEKLFF.

This rearrangement joins TRBV2 to TRBJ1-6, with D uncertain. This CDR3 is 16 amino acids long. The V gene lost 3 bases and the J gene lost 7 bases, with 16 bases spanning the gap. The germline CDR1 and CDR2 sequences are SNHLY and FYNNEI. In DNA form, the CDR3 reads TGTGCCAGCAGTGAGGAGACGGGAGCTCTCAATTCACCCCTCCACTTT. It encodes CASSEETGALNSPLHF. Using reference TRBV2 and TRBJ1-6 for the parts outside the CDR3, the full variable domain is EPEVTQTPSHQVTQMGQEVILRCVPISNHLYFYWYRQILGQKVEFLVSFYNNEISEKSEIFDDQFSVERPDGSNFTLKIRSTKLEDSAMYFCASSEETGALNSPLHFGNGTRLTVT.

J is TRBJ2-7 and V is TRBV6-6, with D unresolved. The CDR3 has 15 residues. Trimming stripped 7 bases from V and 5 bases from J, with 21 bases between. Germline lookup yields CDR1 MNHNY and CDR2 SVGAGI (reference sequence). CDR3 DNA: TGTGCCAGCATGACCGACTCGACCCTGATCCACGAGCAGTACTTC. Protein: CASMTDSTLIHEQYF.

This rearrangement joins TRBV28 to TRBJ1-2; 8 nucleotides line up with TRBD1. V was pared by 4 bases and J by 6 bases, with 13 bases of the junction left unmatched. The CDR3 extends over 16 amino acids. The germline gives CDR1 MDHEN, CDR2 SYDVKM. Here the CDR3 DNA reads TGTGCCAGCAGTTCGCCTACAGGGGGGACCGCTCATGGCTACACCTTC. The encoded protein is CASSSPTGGTAHGYTF.

This clone was seen only once. The gene calls are TRBV5-5 and TRBJ1-2; D is possibly TRBD1 (5 bases). The V gene's germline CDR1 is SGHKS and CDR2 YYEKEE (reference sequence). V was pared by 4 bases and J by 8 bases, with 15 bases between. The CDR3 consists of 13 residues. The CDR3 here is CASSGRDYRGYTF. CDR3 coding DNA: TGTGCCAGCAGCGGGCGGGACTATCGCGGCTACACCTTC.

The chain employs TRBV29-1 and TRBJ2-7, with 7 positions matching TRBD1. CDR1 is SQVTM and CDR2 is ANQGSEA in the germline V gene. This CDR3 is 15 amino acids long. The junction had 8 bases not matched to a gene; V was cut back by 1 base and J by 2 bases. This CDR3 is CSVEVKQGRTYEQYF. The CDR3 DNA follows: TGCAGCGTTGAAGTTAAACAGGGGCGGACCTACGAGCAGTACTTC.

This clone was picked up one time. The chain uses TRBV10-3 and TRBJ2-3; 7 positions match TRBD2. The CDR3 extends over 15 amino acids. V dropped 4 bases and J dropped 0; count of bases not matched to a gene: 4. CDR1 is ENHRY, CDR2 SYGVKD, per germline. The CDR3 is CAISASAGSTDTQYF. In DNA form, the CDR3 reads TGTGCCATCAGTGCCTCAGCGGGGAGCACAGATACGCAGTATTTT.

The V gene is TRBV7-9, the J gene TRBJ2-7, with D possibly being TRBD2 (6 bases). The V gene's germline CDR1 is SEHNR and CDR2 FQNEAQ (reference sequence). Trimming cost V 3 bases and J 7 bases, with 19 bases left between them. This CDR3 contains 15 residues. Here the CDR3 DNA reads TGTGCCAGCAGCTTCTCCGGGACTCCCCCGGGTGAGCAGTACTTC. It is translated as CASSFSGTPPGEQYF.

There are a few counts of this clone. The J gene is TRBJ1-1, the V gene TRBV12-3 or TRBV12-4; 7 bases fit TRBD1. With V trimmed by 5 bases and J by 4 bases, 4 bases remained unmatched. This CDR3 contains 13 residues. The CDR3 bases are TGTGCCAGCAGTAACAGGGGCCTCACTGAAGCTTTCTTT. It yields the protein CASSNRGLTEAFF.

CDR3: CASSEGDPGLAGYEQYF. In DNA, the CDR3 is TGTGCCAGCAGTGAAGGGGACCCAGGACTAGCGGGTTACGAGCAGTACTTC. The V gene is TRBV6-1, the J gene TRBJ2-7, with 11 positions matching TRBD2. V was pared by 1 base and J by 4 bases, with 9 bases of the junction left unmatched. Germline CDR1 reads MNHNS; CDR2 reads SASEGT. The length of the CDR3 is 17 residues.

The chain uses TRBV7-6 and TRBJ1-4; maybe TRBD1 (5 bases). This CDR3 contains 13 residues. CDR1 and CDR2 from the germline V gene are SGHVS and FNYEAQ. V was cut by 1 base and J by 8 bases, with 8 bases left in between. For the CDR3, the DNA is TGTGCCAGCAGCTTAGTAGCAGGGGAAAAACTGTTTTTT. Its protein is CASSLVAGEKLFF. Variable domain in full (rest from reference TRBV7-6 and TRBJ1-4): GAGVSQSPRYKVTKRGQDVALRCDPISGHVSLYWYRQALGQGPEFLTYFNYEAQQDKSGLPNDRFSAERPEGSISTLTIQRTEQRDSAMYRCASSLVAGEKLFFGSGTQLSVL.

This clone was detected only once. The chain has TRBV9 and TRBJ2-7, with 8 bases identical to TRBD1. The CDR3 has 18 residues. Losses at the gene ends were 4 bases for V and 2 bases for J; bases not matched to a gene: 17. Germline V gives CDR1 SGDLS, CDR2 YYNGEE. CDR3 loop: CASSPAGITGDRTYEQYF. CDR3 sequence (DNA): TGTGCCAGCAGCCCGGCCGGGATTACAGGGGACAGGACCTACGAGCAGTACTTC.

The chain has TRBV7-6 and TRBJ2-7; D is ambiguous. The germline CDR1 and CDR2 sequences are SGHVS and FNYEAQ. This CDR3 has 13 amino acids. The V and J ends lost 7 bases and 1 base respectively, with 11 bases between them. This CDR3 reads CASTASASYEQYF. The CDR3 DNA reads as TGTGCCAGCACCGCTAGTGCATCCTACGAGCAGTACTTC.

The sample holds a few counts of this clone. V and J are TRBV2 and TRBJ2-1, with 10 bases matching TRBD1. With 5 bases clipped from V and 14 bases from J, the junction kept 6 bases outside the gene matches. This CDR3 region has 12 residues. Germline V CDR1 and CDR2: SNHLY, FYNNEI. In DNA form, the CDR3 reads TGTGCCAGCAGTCAAGGGACAGGGGTAAAGTTCTTC. It encodes CASSQGTGVKFF.

J is TRBJ1-5 and V is TRBV7-2; the D gene is possibly TRBD1 (5 bases). Trimming removed 0 bases from V and 9 bases from J, with 9 bases in between. The germline V gene has CDR1 SGHTA and CDR2 FQGNSA. The CDR3 is 13 residues long. This chain's CDR3 is CASSLAQRGPQHF. Written as DNA, the CDR3 is TGTGCCAGCAGCTTAGCCCAAAGGGGGCCCCAGCATTTT. Full variable domain (remainder filled in from reference TRBV7-2 and TRBJ1-5): GAGVSQSPSNKVTEKGKDVELRCDPISGHTALYWYRQSLGQGLEFLIYFQGNSAPDKSGLPSDRFSAERTGGSVSTLTIQRTQQEDSAVYLCASSLAQRGPQHFGDGTRLSIL.

The rearrangement uses TRBV28 and TRBJ1-2, with 9 bases aligning to TRBD1. The CDR3 consists of 14 residues. The V gene end was trimmed by 2 bases and the J gene end by 6 bases; junction bases not matched to a gene: 4. Looked up from germline, CDR1 is MDHEN and CDR2 is SYDVKM. The CDR3 DNA reads TGTGCCAGCAGTTTACCCGACAGGGGGGATGGCTACACCTTC. Translation gives CASSLPDRGDGYTF.

V usage is TRBV6-5 and J usage is TRBJ2-1, with D possibly TRBD2 on 5 matching bases. There are 14 residues in the CDR3. The V and J ends lost 7 bases and 6 bases respectively, with 16 bases between them. CDR1 and CDR2 from the germline V gene are MNHEY and SVGAGI. The chain's CDR3 is CASTDGVTINEQFF. The CDR3 DNA reads TGTGCCAGCACCGACGGGGTTACAATCAATGAGCAGTTCTTC.

The chain employs TRBV28 and TRBJ1-2; D not certain. V lost 7 bases and J 4 bases, leaving 13 bases between the germline ends. The germline V gene encodes CDR1 MDHEN and CDR2 SYDVKM. There are 13 residues in the CDR3. This CDR3 is CASTYTGLYGYTF. The CDR3 coding sequence is TGTGCCAGCACTTACACTGGACTCTATGGCTACACCTTC.

The chain couples TRBV3-1 (or the pseudogene TRBV3-2) to TRBJ2-5; 10 nucleotides agree with TRBD2. Trimming at V came to 2 bases and at J to 6 bases, leaving 6 bases not matched to a gene. Germline CDR1 LGHDT, CDR2 YNNKEL (reference sequence). This CDR3 contains 15 residues. The CDR3 region is CASSQLTSGWKTQYF. The CDR3 nucleotides read TGTGCCAGCAGCCAATTGACTAGCGGGTGGAAGACCCAGTACTTC.

As to this clone: Other DNA sequences in this specimen translate into the identical CDR3. This chain connects TRBV3-1 (or the pseudogene TRBV3-2) to TRBJ1-2, with TRBD1 as a possible D gene (5 bases). Germline assignment: CDR1 LGHDT and CDR2 YNNKEL (reference sequence). V was trimmed by 1 base and J by 8 bases, leaving 14 bases between them. There are 14 residues in the CDR3. CDR3 region: CASSQVSRVGGYTF. The CDR3 nucleotides read TGTGCCAGCAGCCAAGTTTCCAGGGTGGGGGGCTACACCTTC.

The chain couples TRBV10-2 to TRBJ1-5; D might be TRBD1 (5 bases). The CDR3 runs to 13 residues. Germline V gene data show CDR1 as WSHSY and CDR2 as SAAADI. Deletions cut 7 bases from V and 0 bases from J, with 7 bases between. CDR3 sequence reads: CASKQGSNQPQHF. The CDR3 coding sequence is TGCGCCAGCAAGCAGGGTAGCAATCAGCCCCAGCATTTT.

The CDR3 spells CASSLLLAGVNTGELFF. The CDR3, as DNA: TGCGCCAGCAGCTTGTTGCTAGCGGGAGTGAACACCGGGGAGCTGTTTTTT. The chain links TRBV5-1 to TRBJ2-2; the match to TRBD2 covers 10 bases. Germline CDR1 reads SGHRS; CDR2 reads YFSETQ. The CDR3 is 17 residues long. Trimming at V came to 1 base and at J to 1 base, leaving 4 bases not matched to a gene.

The chain is built from TRBV11-2 and TRBJ2-3; 14 positions agree with TRBD2. The CDR3 is 18 amino acids. The germline CDR1 and CDR2 sequences are SGHAT and FQNNGV. Unmatched junction bases numbered 8, after V lost 5 bases and J lost 1 base. CDR3 residues: CASSPGLAGGGGTDTQYF. The CDR3 nucleotides read TGTGCCAGCAGCCCCGGACTAGCGGGAGGTGGGGGCACAGATACGCAGTATTTT.

The V and J genes are TRBV5-8 and TRBJ2-1; D call uncertain. Germline CDR1 SGHTS, CDR2 YDEGEE. Trimming removed 0 bases at V and 6 bases at J, with 16 bases between. The CDR3 is 16 residues long. CDR3 sequence: CASSLDLPTHGNEQFF. In DNA form, the CDR3 reads TGTGCCAGCAGCTTGGATCTGCCGACACATGGCAATGAGCAGTTCTTC. Drawing the rest from reference TRBV5-8 and TRBJ2-1, the complete variable domain is EAGVTQSPTHLIKTRGQQATLRCSPISGHTSVYWYQQALGLGLQFLLWYDEGEERNRGNFPPRFSGRQFPNYSSELNVNALELEDSALYLCASSLDLPTHGNEQFFGPGTRLTVL.

The chain is built from TRBV2 and TRBJ1-6, with a weak D call TRBD1 (5 bases). Trimming shortened V by 3 bases and J by 0 bases, and 6 bases separated the two germline ends. There are 15 residues in the CDR3. Germline lookup yields CDR1 SNHLY and CDR2 FYNNEI. The CDR3 here is CASSEGGSYNSPLHF. The DNA of the CDR3 is TGTGCCAGCAGTGAGGGGGGCTCCTATAATTCACCCCTCCACTTT. Looking up the rest from reference TRBV2 and TRBJ1-6 gives the full variable domain: EPEVTQTPSHQVTQMGQEVILRCVPISNHLYFYWYRQILGQKVEFLVSFYNNEISEKSEIFDDQFSVERPDGSNFTLKIRSTKLEDSAMYFCASSEGGSYNSPLHFGNGTRLTVT.

The chain has TRBV24-1 and TRBJ2-1, with 7 bases fitting TRBD2. This CDR3 comprises 17 residues. The V and J ends lost 4 bases and 5 bases, in that order; junction bases with no gene match: 13. Germline V gene data show CDR1 as KGHDR and CDR2 as SFDVKD. CDR3 residues: CATSDPDGTTNHNEQFF. CDR3 DNA: TGTGCCACCAGTGACCCAGACGGGACTACAAATCACAATGAGCAGTTCTTC.

V usage is TRBV19 and J usage is TRBJ2-1; maybe TRBD2 (5 bases). Germline CDR1 LNHDA, CDR2 SQIVND (reference sequence). Trimming cost V 4 bases and J 9 bases, with 10 bases left between them. The CDR3 covers 12 residues. CDR3: CASSSSSFEQFF. The CDR3 bases are TGTGCCAGTAGTAGCTCTAGCTTTGAGCAGTTCTTC.

This clone was recorded only once. The genes are TRBV18 and TRBJ2-2, with TRBD2 identical over 9 bases. This CDR3 comprises 15 residues. Germline-derived CDR1 and CDR2 are KGHSH and LQKENI. With V trimmed by 1 base and J by 6 bases, 3 bases remained unmatched. CDR3 nucleotides: TGTGCCAGCTCACCACTAGCGGGAGCAGCCGGGGAGCTGTTTTTT. Encoded protein: CASSPLAGAAGELFF.

The V gene is TRBV7-8, the J gene TRBJ2-7; TRBD2 aligns across 9 bases. The CDR3 is 15 residues long. Trimming removed 4 bases from V and 5 bases from J; junction bases left unmatched: 9. Germline V gene lookup returns CDR1 SGHVS and CDR2 FQNEAQ. DNA for the CDR3: TGTGCCAGCAGCTCTTTTAGCGGGAGAGGGGACGAGCAGTACTTC. Its protein is CASSSFSGRGDEQYF.